What follows are 13 T cell receptor beta chains derived from one specimen sequenced in a study of cytomegalovirus exposure and HLA in healthy donors. 13 Jbeta primers and 60 Vbeta primers were used for the PCR. The repertoire was sequenced with immunoSEQ multiplex PCR; TCRdb's copy has only in-frame clones and lacks some. The sample shows about 99,000 clones, and approximately 3.5% sits with its ten largest clones. Sequencing input: PBMCs. Receptors originate from a man aged 40-49 years in good health and CMV-seronegative.

The rearrangement uses TRBV2 and TRBJ1-1; 9 positions match TRBD1. The germline gives CDR1 SNHLY, CDR2 FYNNEI. This CDR3 is built from 16 residues. The V and J ends lost 7 bases and 6 bases, in that order; junction bases with no gene match: 15. CDR3 coding DNA: TGTGCCAGCACCCAAGGGGTAGGGACAGGGACCCCTGAAGCTTTCTTT. Its translation: CASTQGVGTGTPEAFF.

V and J are TRBV7-9 and TRBJ1-1; D remains unclear. The CDR3 extends over 13 amino acids. Germline lookup yields CDR1 SEHNR and CDR2 FQNEAQ (reference sequence). The V and J ends lost 1 base and 4 bases respectively, with 7 bases between them. The DNA for the CDR3 is TGTGCCAGCAGCTTAGGGGCCGGCACTGAAGCTTTCTTT. It is translated as CASSLGAGTEAFF.

The rearrangement links TRBV6-1 to TRBJ2-1, with TRBD2 identical over 10 bases. Germline V gives CDR1 MNHNS, CDR2 SASEGT. The CDR3 contains 14 residues. The junction had 3 bases not matched to a gene; V was cut back by 6 bases and J by 4 bases. The CDR3 spells CASSVSGGYNEQFF. The CDR3, as DNA: TGTGCCAGCAGCGTTAGCGGGGGGTACAATGAGCAGTTCTTC.

V and J are TRBV6-1 and TRBJ2-5; 8 positions match TRBD1. TRBJ2-7 explains the end of the DNA better; the J call may be wrong. CDR1 and CDR2 (germline): MNHNS, SASEGT. CDR3 length equals 15 residues. CDR3: CASSSRTGPYYEQYF. The CDR3 DNA reads as TGTGCCAGCAGTAGCAGGACAGGGCCTTACTACGAGCAGTACTTC.

The rearrangement links TRBV7-2 to TRBJ2-1; D ambiguous. CDR1 and CDR2 (germline): SGHTA, FQGNSA. CDR3 length: 15 amino acids. V dropped 7 bases and J dropped 0 bases, with 13 bases sitting between them. In nucleotides, the CDR3 is TGTGCCAGCACCCCGTCCCCGAGCTCCTACAATGAGCAGTTCTTC. This gives the protein CASTPSPSSYNEQFF.

This sequence joins TRBV5-5 and TRBJ1-5; no firm D call. V was cut by 3 bases and J by 4 bases, with 8 bases left in between. The CDR3 has 13 residues. Germline-derived CDR1 and CDR2 are SGHKS and YYEKEE (reference sequence). CDR3 amino acids: CASSWSLNQPQHF. CDR3 nucleotides: TGTGCCAGCAGCTGGAGCCTGAATCAGCCCCAGCATTTT.

The gene calls are TRBV18 and TRBJ1-6; perhaps TRBD1 as D (6 bases). The CDR3 has 12 residues. Trimming removed 5 bases from V and 7 bases from J, with 6 bases in between. CDR1 and CDR2 (germline): KGHSH, LQKENI. The CDR3 bases are TGTGCCAGCTCAACAGGGAATTCACCCCTCCACTTT. It encodes CASSTGNSPLHF.

The gene calls are TRBV7-2 and TRBJ2-3, with 7 bases that match TRBD2. The ends lost 0 bases at V and 1 base at J; junction bases unmatched: 7. The CDR3 has 17 amino acids. CDR1 is SGHTA and CDR2 is FQGNSA in the germline V gene. CDR3 sequence (DNA): TGTGCCAGCAGCTTAGCTAGCGGGTCGGTCGGCACAGATACGCAGTATTTT. It is translated as CASSLASGSVGTDTQYF.

The chain employs TRBV5-1 and TRBJ2-1, with D tentatively TRBD2 (5 bases). The V gene lost 3 bases and the J gene lost 3 bases, with 16 bases spanning the gap. The CDR3 consists of 16 residues. In germline, CDR1 is SGHRS, CDR2 YFSETQ. CDR3 region: CASSSRIEGNYNEQFF. As DNA, the CDR3 is TGCGCCAGCAGCTCCCGGATTGAGGGCAACTACAATGAGCAGTTCTTC.

The rearrangement joins TRBV7-2 to TRBJ1-6; TRBD1 might be the D (5 bases). This CDR3 is built from 14 residues. Germline CDR1 is SGHTA and CDR2 is FQGNSA. Trimming pared 3 bases from V and 9 bases from J, leaving 12 bases between. The CDR3 sequence: CASSLRQPGSPLHF. DNA for the CDR3: TGTGCCAGCAGCTTGAGACAGCCGGGTTCACCCCTCCACTTT. Supplemented by reference TRBV7-2 and TRBJ1-6, the full variable domain reads GAGVSQSPSNKVTEKGKDVELRCDPISGHTALYWYRQSLGQGLEFLIYFQGNSAPDKSGLPSDRFSAERTGGSVSTLTIQRTQQEDSAVYLCASSLRQPGSPLHFGNGTRLTVT.

The chain couples TRBV20-1 to TRBJ1-2, with D hard to call. There are 11 residues in the CDR3. V gave up 0 bases and J gave up 8 bases, with 7 bases separating them. Germline CDR1 is DFQATT and CDR2 is SNEGSKA (reference sequence). The CDR3 is CSARDVVGYTF. CDR3 DNA sequence: TGCAGTGCTAGAGATGTTGTAGGCTACACCTTC.

V and J are TRBV28 and TRBJ1-5; tentatively, D is TRBD1 (6 bases). V lost 5 bases and J 7 bases, leaving 15 bases between the germline ends. This CDR3 has 14 residues. The germline V gene encodes CDR1 MDHEN and CDR2 SYDVKM. For the CDR3, the DNA is TGTGCCAGCAGTCCAGACAGGCCCAGGCAGCCCCAGCATTTT. This sequence encodes CASSPDRPRQPQHF. Based on the CDR3 plus reference TRBV28 and TRBJ1-5, the full variable domain is DVKVTQSSRYLVKRTGEKVFLECVQDMDHENMFWYRQDPGLGLRLIYFSYDVKMKEKGDIPEGYSVSREKKERFSLILESASTNQTSMYLCASSPDRPRQPQHFGDGTRLSIL.

As to this clone: The junction shows a germline mismatch at one end, possibly a read error. The V call is TRBV7-6, the J call TRBJ2-7; 9 bases line up with TRBD2. Germline CDR1 is SGHVS and CDR2 is FNYEAQ. This CDR3 is built from 16 residues. The CDR3 DNA is TGTGCCAGCAGCTTAGATAGCGGGAGCTTTTCCTGCGAGCAGTACTTC. Its protein product is CASSLDSGSFSCEQYF.